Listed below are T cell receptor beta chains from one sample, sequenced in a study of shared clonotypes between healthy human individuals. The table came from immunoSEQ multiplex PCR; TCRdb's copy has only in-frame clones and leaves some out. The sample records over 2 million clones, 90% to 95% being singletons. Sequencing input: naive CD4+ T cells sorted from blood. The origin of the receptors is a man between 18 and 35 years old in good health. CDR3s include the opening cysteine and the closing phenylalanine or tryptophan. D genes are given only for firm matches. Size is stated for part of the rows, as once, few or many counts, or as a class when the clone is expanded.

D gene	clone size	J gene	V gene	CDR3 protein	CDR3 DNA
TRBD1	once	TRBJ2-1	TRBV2	CASMTGGPYNEQFF	TGTGCCAGCATGACAGGGGGGCCCTACAATGAGCAGTTCTTC
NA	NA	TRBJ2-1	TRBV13	CASSLVGSHNEQFF	TGTGCCAGCAGCTTAGTAGGCAGCCACAATGAGCAGTTCTTC
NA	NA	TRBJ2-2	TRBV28	CASTAFLWPNTGELFF	TGTGCCAGCACCGCCTTCCTGTGGCCGAACACCGGGGAGCTGTTTTTT
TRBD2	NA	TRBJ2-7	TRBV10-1	CASSSGETYEQYF	TGCGCCAGCTCTAGCGGGGAGACCTACGAGCAGTACTTC
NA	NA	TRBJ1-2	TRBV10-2	CASSEEAGRSYGYTF	TGCGCCAGCAGTGAGGAGGCAGGGAGGTCATATGGCTACACCTTC
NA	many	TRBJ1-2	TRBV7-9	CASSYALGFPTRDGYTF	TGTGCCAGCAGCTATGCTCTAGGGTTTCCCACTCGGGATGGCTACACCTTC
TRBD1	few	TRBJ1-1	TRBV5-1	CASGQGKNTEAFF	TGCGCCAGCGGACAGGGGAAAAACACTGAAGCTTTCTTT
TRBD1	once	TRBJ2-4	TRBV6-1	CASSEGQGNIQYF	TGTGCCAGCAGTGAAGGACAGGGCAACATTCAGTACTTC
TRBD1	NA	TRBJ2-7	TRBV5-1	CASSPGQGTDEQYF	TGCGCCAGCAGCCCCGGACAGGGGACCGACGAGCAGTACTTC
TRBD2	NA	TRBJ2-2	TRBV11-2	CASSPPAGATGELFF	TGTGCCAGCAGCCCCCCAGCGGGAGCCACCGGGGAGCTGTTTTTT
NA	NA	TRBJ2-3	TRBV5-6	CASSLQQRDTQYF	TGTGCCAGCAGCTTACAACAGCGGGATACGCAGTATTTT
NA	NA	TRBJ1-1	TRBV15	CATSRGGSVEAFF	TGTGCCACCAGCAGAGGCGGGAGCGTTGAAGCTTTCTTT
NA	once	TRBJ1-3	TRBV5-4	CASSFPGPGNTIYF	TGTGCCAGCAGCTTTCCGGGCCCTGGAAACACCATATATTTT
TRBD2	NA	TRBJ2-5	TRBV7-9	CASSLGLAGGTALETQYF	TGTGCCAGCAGCTTGGGACTAGCGGGGGGTACGGCATTAGAGACCCAGTACTTC
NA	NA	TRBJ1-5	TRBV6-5	CASSPWTGLNQPQHF	TGTGCCAGCAGTCCCTGGACCGGCCTCAATCAGCCCCAGCATTTT
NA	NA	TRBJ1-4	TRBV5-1	CASSLEPALRNEKLFF	TGCGCCAGCAGCTTAGAGCCCGCTCTCCGGAATGAAAAACTGTTTTTT
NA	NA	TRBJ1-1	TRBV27	CASSLSTTPNTEAFF	TGTGCCAGCAGTTTATCCACGACTCCGAACACTGAAGCTTTCTTT
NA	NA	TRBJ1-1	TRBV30	CAWSVPPVEAFF	TGTGCCTGGAGTGTACCCCCAGTTGAAGCTTTCTTT
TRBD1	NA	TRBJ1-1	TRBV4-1	CASSLGQAVATEAFF	TGCGCCAGCAGCCTAGGACAGGCCGTGGCCACTGAAGCTTTCTTT
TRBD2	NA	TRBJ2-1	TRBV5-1	CASSPRLGGPKNEQFF	TGCGCCAGCAGCCCTCGATTGGGAGGGCCTAAGAATGAGCAGTTCTTC
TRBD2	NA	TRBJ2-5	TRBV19	CASSSLAGPQETQYF	TGTGCCAGTAGTTCGCTAGCGGGCCCCCAAGAGACCCAGTACTTC
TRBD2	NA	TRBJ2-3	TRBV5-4	CASSLTSGGTDTQYF	TGTGCCAGCAGCTTAACTAGCGGGGGCACAGATACGCAGTATTTT
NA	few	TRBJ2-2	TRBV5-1	CASSLAGDTGELFF	TGCGCCAGCAGCTTGGCAGGGGACACCGGGGAGCTGTTTTTT
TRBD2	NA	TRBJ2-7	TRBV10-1	CASSEKLAGFTYEQYF	TGCGCCAGCAGTGAGAAACTAGCGGGGTTCACCTACGAGCAGTACTTC
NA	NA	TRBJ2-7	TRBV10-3	CAISEELKGVEAEQYF	TGTGCCATCAGTGAAGAACTGAAAGGGGTGGAAGCCGAGCAGTACTTC
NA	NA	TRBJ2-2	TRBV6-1	CASSAYSQIAGELFF	TGTGCCAGCAGTGCTTACAGCCAAATTGCCGGGGAGCTGTTTTTT
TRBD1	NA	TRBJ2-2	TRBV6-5	CASSKGQGPGELFF	TGTGCCAGCAGTAAGGGACAGGGCCCCGGGGAGCTGTTTTTT
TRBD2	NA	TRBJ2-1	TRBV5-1	CASSSGLAGHNEQFF	TGCGCCAGCAGCTCGGGACTAGCGGGGCACAATGAGCAGTTCTTC